The following is a T cell receptor (beta chain) sequence with its context. The antigen it binds to is not known. Base quality data are lacking; no much larger clone is found one base away. V was cut back by 0 bases and J by 8 bases, leaving a gap of 16 bases between them. From a lookup of the germline V gene, CDR1 and CDR2 are LGHNA and YSLEER. Spanning cysteine to phenylalanine, the CDR3 consists of 16 amino acids. Only the CDR3 portion is preserved as DNA: 48 bases, with reading frame beginning at the first base. These data originate in a study of cytomegalovirus exposure and HLA in healthy donors (dated by TCRdb to 2016 to 2017). A note on the overall study: According to an earlier analysis of 587 of the donors, about 180 million T cells yielded 120 million or so unique TCR beta sequences and around 300 Gb of sequence data. An early release covering approximately 600 HLA-typed donors comprised roughly 300 gigabases of sequencing data and approximately 85 million unique TCR sequences. Among the roughly 410 genotyped donors, approximately 77% belonged to the genetic ancestry cluster associated with self-reported Caucasian donors. The study was designed to test whether signatures of past pathogen exposure could be identified by cataloging public T cell receptors. The study profiled the T cell repertoires of hundreds of subjects by immunosequencing and related them to cytomegalovirus serostatus. Along with the roughly 670-subject first cohort, a separate validation cohort of over 90 different subjects was used. To predict cytomegalovirus infection status, the study combined high-throughput TCR immunosequencing, statistical association of individual TCRs with disease status, and machine learning. A later analysis re-analyzed previously published TCR beta repertoires from roughly 690 donors and added high-resolution HLA genotyping to study TCR occurrence patterns. In the later analysis, no new phenotypic data were used to find candidate immune exposures; instead, reliance was placed on TCR beta sequences and their occurrence across donors. In an earlier analysis of 587 of the donors, high-throughput TCR beta sequencing was used to judge whether each TCR beta V gene segment behaved as functional or pseudogenic. Donor age, sex, ethnicity and CMV serostatus were compiled alongside the repertoire data. In a later genetic analysis, genome-wide SNP genotypes for about 55% of the roughly 700 donors were used, and that subset was treated as a discovery cohort. Every repertoire in the discovery cohort had been generated on one and the same sequencing platform. HLA typing included class I and class II loci at four-digit resolution. The number of typed donors differed by locus: roughly 629-640 for A, B, C, DRB1 and DQB1; 500 to 550 for DQA1; 600 to 610 for DPA1; and around 450 for DPB1. Several DR-DQ haplotypes were treated as single units for association and clustering because of strong linkage in the cohort. Among roughly 370 genotyped donors of the cohort, an average of 235,054 unique TCR beta nucleotide sequences were sequenced per donor, around a sixth of them non-productive.

The cohort comprised around 690 healthy bone marrow donors. At the time of sampling, all cohort members were nominally healthy, though unrecorded immune exposures were likely present. The donor tested CMV seronegative and was one of the 352 seronegative cohort members. A peripheral blood sample was collected from each donor, and TCR beta sequencing was performed on peripheral blood mononuclear cells. The Qiagen DNeasy Blood Extraction Kit was used to extract genomic DNA from the blood cell samples. Overall results and qualifications from the work: Assigning TCR associations to individual alleles was difficult when HLA alleles, especially DR and DQ, strongly co-occurred. It was suggested by the authors that the approach could potentially be generalized to other disease states and immunological phenotypes. Because counts were too low, about 15 rarely observed V segments, including chromosome 9 orphons, were left out of the earlier analysis of several hundred of the donors. In a later analysis, the rate of TCR association differed among HLA loci, with DRB1 alleles having the most associated TCRs and HLA-C alleles having the fewest. Because the 87-base-pair reads could not distinguish some IMGT-functional V segments, including TRBV6-2 and TRBV6-3, those segments were excluded. Compared with the approximately 710-donor mean, donors in an Asian-associated ancestry cluster had fewer N-insertions in productive TCRs, according to a later genetic analysis. Compared with equally common non-associated chains, HLA-associated TCR beta chains in a later analysis were more clonally expanded and had lower generation probabilities. A further reported finding was that TCR beta sequences accurately predicted the HLA-A and HLA-B alleles for most subjects in the first cohort. Linkage disequilibrium might explain the correlated functional status among segregating V segments, but an unknown experimental factor could not be excluded. Immune exposure information for the cohort was limited to CMV serostatus. Sequencing depth was assumed to be roughly uniform across donors in the presence/absence analyses, though that assumption may not hold. A group of highly shared sequence variants was considered likely to be a technical artifact of the sequencing pipeline. In a later analysis, several top co-occurrence clusters were reported to appear linked to parvovirus B19, influenza, CMV and Epstein-Barr virus. According to a later analysis, most CMV-associated TCR beta chains appeared to be HLA-restricted, and the HLA associations seemed to be driven largely by CMV exposure. Only TCR beta chains were sequenced in this cohort, and the absence of alpha or paired-chain data limited detectable features. A total of 150 to 200 TCR beta chains were listed by the study as associated with cytomegalovirus. A few of the identified cytomegalovirus-associated TCR beta chains were confirmed in vitro to be specific for cytomegalovirus antigens. Because HLA typing was unavailable for some donors at each locus, only the typed subset was used in association tests. Most TCR sequences were seen in very few donors, while some public TCRs were found in many individuals. V-gene and J-gene trimming of TCR beta chains was associated with a missense DCLRE1C variant in a later genetic analysis, and the association was replicated in an independent cohort. A later analysis associated 17,000 or so TCR beta sequences with specific HLA alleles at a false discovery rate of 0.05. An earlier analysis of around 500 of the donors showed that most TCR beta V segments appeared in productive rearrangements either about 87% or about 30% of the time, which broadly matched IMGT annotations. The classifier was reported to diagnose cytomegalovirus status with high specificity and sensitivity in both the original cohort and the validation cohort.

Libraries were built with the immunoSEQ multiplex PCR assay. The multiplex PCR relied on a mix of 60 forward primers for TCR Vbeta segments and 13 reverse primers for TCR Jbeta segments. A multiplex PCR assay on genomic DNA amplified the CDR3 region of rearranged TCR beta genes. The amplified TCR beta libraries were sequenced on the Illumina HiSeq System as 87-base-pair reads. Turning to the authors' computational methods: A later analysis tallied 75 million to 95 million unique TCR beta chains across the approximately 670 repertoires, and some 10 million of those chains were shared by two or more donors. A nearest-neighbor algorithm error-corrected the raw reads and collapsed the reads into unique sequences, merging closely related sequences to remove PCR and sequencing errors. Alignment of CDR3 sequences to IMGT reference sequences was used to assign V, D and J gene segments. Each retained sequence needed at least a six-nucleotide match to both a V gene segment and a J gene segment. Rearrangements were called productive when the CDR3 lacked stop codons and stayed in frame with V and J; all others were non-productive. CDR3 was defined by IMGT convention, running from the second conserved V-encoded cysteine to the conserved J-encoded phenylalanine. The earlier analysis of 500 to 650 of the donors excluded any sequence lacking an unambiguous match to a single V gene segment. An earlier analysis of fewer than 650 of the donors classified V segments as functional when productive rearrangements were above 56.7% and as segregating when the standard deviation between donors was above 5%. A statistical classification framework was developed to diagnose cytomegalovirus status using the catalog of TCR beta chain sequences. In a later analysis, V and J genes were assigned by comparing TCR nucleotide sequences against IMGT/GENE-DB human TR gene sequences. The TCRdist pipeline was used in a later analysis to assign CDR3 sequences and most-parsimonious VDJ recombination scenarios. In a later analysis, every TCR beta chain was defined by the combination of its CDR3 amino acid sequence and its V-gene family, and reads without a unique V-gene family were dropped. As a way to deal with suspected cross-contamination and a sequencing artifact, a later analysis dropped under 600 nucleotide sequences that were highly shared and had low generation probability. In a later analysis, a clonal expansion index for each public chain was calculated from normalized within-repertoire ranks of inferred template counts. Generation probabilities in a later analysis came from a VDJ recombination model fitted to out-of-frame rearrangements, and those results were checked against IGoR. In a later analysis, hypergeometric tests were used to score TCR-TCR, TCR-HLA and TCR-CMV co-occurrence, with a repertoire-size bias correction applied to TCR pairs. To estimate false discovery rates, a later analysis permuted the HLA or CMV assignments 20 times. A later analysis grouped co-occurring TCRs with DBSCAN, adding TCRdist sequence similarity when clustering within HLA-allele-positive subsets. Repertoires with fewer than 30,000 or more than 120,000 public chains, plus five repertoires with anomalous nucleotide sharing, were excluded from co-occurrence clustering. Imported from immuneACCESS, the table was reduced by TCRdb to in-frame sequences with V and J called. These copies leave out some clones; in studies compared against another copy, an unresolved V gene accounts for under half, and the cause of the remainder is not known. V and J calls plus clone size are reproduced from that table; the DNA served to infer D and trimming. The sample data list 150,000 to 200,000 clones, and 76% of these were observed just once. The ten biggest clones cover about 3.4% of the sample.

This sequence uses TRBV4-3 and TRBJ1-4, with a weak D call of TRBD1 (6 bases match). The sequencing input was PBMCs. The sequence was obtained from a male donor in good health and CMV-seronegative. The nucleotide sequence reads TGCGCCAGCAGCCAAGATAGAGGACAGCTCTTGGAAAAACTGTTTTTT. The resulting protein is CASSQDRGQLLEKLFF.